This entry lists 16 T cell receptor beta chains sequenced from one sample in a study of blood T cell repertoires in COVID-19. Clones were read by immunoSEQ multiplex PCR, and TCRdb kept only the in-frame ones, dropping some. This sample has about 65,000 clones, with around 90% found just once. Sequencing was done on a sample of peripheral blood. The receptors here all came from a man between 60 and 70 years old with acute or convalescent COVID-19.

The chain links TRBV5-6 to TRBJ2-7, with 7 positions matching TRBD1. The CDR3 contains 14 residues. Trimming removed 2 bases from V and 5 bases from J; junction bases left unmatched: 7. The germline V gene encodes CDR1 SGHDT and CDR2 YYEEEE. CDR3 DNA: TGTGCCAGCAGCTTTTTGCCTACAGGGGACGAGCAGTACTTC. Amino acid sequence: CASSFLPTGDEQYF.

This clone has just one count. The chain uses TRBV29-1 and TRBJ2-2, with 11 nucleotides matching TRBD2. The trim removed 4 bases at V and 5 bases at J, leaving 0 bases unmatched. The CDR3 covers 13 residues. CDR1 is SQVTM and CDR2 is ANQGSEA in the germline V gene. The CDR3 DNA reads TGCAGCGTTGGACTAGCGGGGACCGGGGAGCTGTTTTTT. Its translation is CSVGLAGTGELFF.

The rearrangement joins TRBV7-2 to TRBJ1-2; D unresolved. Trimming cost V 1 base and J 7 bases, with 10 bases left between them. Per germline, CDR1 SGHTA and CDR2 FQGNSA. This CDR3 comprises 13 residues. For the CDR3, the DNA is TGTGCCAGCAGCTTAGATCCCCTCGGTGGCTACACCTTC. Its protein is CASSLDPLGGYTF.

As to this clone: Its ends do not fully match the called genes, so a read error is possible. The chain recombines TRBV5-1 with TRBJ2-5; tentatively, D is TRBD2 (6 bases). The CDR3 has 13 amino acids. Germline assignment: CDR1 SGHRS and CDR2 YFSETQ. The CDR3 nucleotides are TGCGCCAGCAGCTTGGTGGAGGGAAGGTTTGAAGACTTC. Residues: CASSLVEGRFEDF.

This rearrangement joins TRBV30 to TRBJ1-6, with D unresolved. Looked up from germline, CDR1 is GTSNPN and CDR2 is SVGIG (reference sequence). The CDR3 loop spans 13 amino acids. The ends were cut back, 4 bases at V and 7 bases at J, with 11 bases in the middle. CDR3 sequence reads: CAWTRSQNSPLHF. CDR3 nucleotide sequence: TGTGCCTGGACGCGGAGCCAGAATTCACCCCTCCACTTT. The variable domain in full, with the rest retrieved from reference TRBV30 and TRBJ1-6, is SQTIHQWPATLVQPVGSPLSLECTVEGTSNPNLYWYRQAAGRGLQLLFYSVGIGQISSEVPQNLSASRPQDRQFILSSKKLLLSDSGFYLCAWTRSQNSPLHFGNGTRLTVT.

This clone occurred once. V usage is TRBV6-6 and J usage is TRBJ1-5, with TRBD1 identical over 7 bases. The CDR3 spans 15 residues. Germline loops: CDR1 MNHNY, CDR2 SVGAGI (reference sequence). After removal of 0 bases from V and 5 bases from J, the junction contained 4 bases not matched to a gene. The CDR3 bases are TGTGCCAGCAGTTACTCGACAGGGTCAGATCAGCCCCAGCATTTT. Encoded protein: CASSYSTGSDQPQHF.

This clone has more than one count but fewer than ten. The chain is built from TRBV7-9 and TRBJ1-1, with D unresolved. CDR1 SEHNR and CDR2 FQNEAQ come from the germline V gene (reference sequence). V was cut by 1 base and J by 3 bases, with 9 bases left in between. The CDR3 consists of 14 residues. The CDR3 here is CASSLVGRDTEAFF. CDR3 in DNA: TGTGCCAGCAGCTTAGTGGGGAGGGACACTGAAGCTTTCTTT.

In DNA form, the CDR3 reads TGTGCCAGCAGTGAAGGCGAGTGGACAGCTGGAAACACCATATATTTT. Protein: CASSEGEWTAGNTIYF. The chain combines TRBV6-1 with TRBJ1-3; maybe TRBD1 (6 bases). This CDR3 region has 16 residues. CDR1 is MNHNS, CDR2 SASEGT, per germline. The V end was cut by 1 base, the J end by 2 bases, with 12 bases between.

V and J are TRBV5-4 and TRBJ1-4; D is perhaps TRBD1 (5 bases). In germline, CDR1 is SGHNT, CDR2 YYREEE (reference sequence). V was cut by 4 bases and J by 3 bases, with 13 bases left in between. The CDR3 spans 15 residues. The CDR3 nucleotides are TGTGCCAGCAGCATCGACTCGGGGGCTAATGAAAAACTGTTTTTT. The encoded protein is CASSIDSGANEKLFF.

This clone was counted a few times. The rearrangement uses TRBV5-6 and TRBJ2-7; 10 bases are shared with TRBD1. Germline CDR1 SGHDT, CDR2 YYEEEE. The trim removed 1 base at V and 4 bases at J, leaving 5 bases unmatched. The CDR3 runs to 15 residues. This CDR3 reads CASSLLGQGIYEQYF. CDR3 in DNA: TGTGCCAGCAGCTTGTTGGGACAGGGGATTTACGAGCAGTACTTC.

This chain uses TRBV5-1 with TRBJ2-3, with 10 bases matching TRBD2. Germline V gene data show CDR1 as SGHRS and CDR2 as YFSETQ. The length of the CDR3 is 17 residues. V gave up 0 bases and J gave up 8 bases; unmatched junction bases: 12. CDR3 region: CASSLGDLAGAGGTQYF. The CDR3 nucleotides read TGCGCCAGCAGCTTGGGGGATCTAGCGGGGGCCGGGGGTACGCAGTATTTT.

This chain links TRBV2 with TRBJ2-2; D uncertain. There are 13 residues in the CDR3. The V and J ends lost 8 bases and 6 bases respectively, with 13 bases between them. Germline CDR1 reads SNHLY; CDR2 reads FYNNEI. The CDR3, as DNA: TGTGCCAGCGGATTCCGCGGCCCCGGGGAGCTGTTTTTT. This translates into CASGFRGPGELFF.

The CDR3 coding sequence is TGTGCCAGCAGCTCCCCACCGGGGGTGGAGTACAATGAGCAGTTCTTC. Protein sequence: CASSSPPGVEYNEQFF. This chain connects TRBV5-4 to TRBJ2-1; tentatively, D is TRBD2 (6 bases). Germline-derived CDR1 and CDR2 are SGHNT and YYREEE (reference sequence). Trimming left V 3 bases short and J 4 bases short, with 17 bases between. The CDR3 totals 16 residues.

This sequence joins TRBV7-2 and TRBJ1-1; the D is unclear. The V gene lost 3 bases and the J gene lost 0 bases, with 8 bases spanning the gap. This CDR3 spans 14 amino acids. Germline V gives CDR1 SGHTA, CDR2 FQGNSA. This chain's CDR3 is CASSFGLLNTEAFF. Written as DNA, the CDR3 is TGTGCCAGCAGCTTCGGACTGTTGAACACTGAAGCTTTCTTT.

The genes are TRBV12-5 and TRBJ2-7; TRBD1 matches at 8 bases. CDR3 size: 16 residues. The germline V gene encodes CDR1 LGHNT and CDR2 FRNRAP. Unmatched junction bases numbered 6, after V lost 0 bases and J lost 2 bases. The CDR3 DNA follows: TGTGCTAGTGGTTTGGTACAGGGACAGGCAGCCTACGAGCAGTACTTC. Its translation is CASGLVQGQAAYEQYF.

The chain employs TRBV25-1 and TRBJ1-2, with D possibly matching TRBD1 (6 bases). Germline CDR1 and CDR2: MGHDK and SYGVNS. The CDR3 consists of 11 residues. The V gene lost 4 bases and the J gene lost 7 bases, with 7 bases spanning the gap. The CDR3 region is CASSAGVGYTF. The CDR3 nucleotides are TGTGCCAGCAGTGCAGGGGTTGGCTACACCTTC.